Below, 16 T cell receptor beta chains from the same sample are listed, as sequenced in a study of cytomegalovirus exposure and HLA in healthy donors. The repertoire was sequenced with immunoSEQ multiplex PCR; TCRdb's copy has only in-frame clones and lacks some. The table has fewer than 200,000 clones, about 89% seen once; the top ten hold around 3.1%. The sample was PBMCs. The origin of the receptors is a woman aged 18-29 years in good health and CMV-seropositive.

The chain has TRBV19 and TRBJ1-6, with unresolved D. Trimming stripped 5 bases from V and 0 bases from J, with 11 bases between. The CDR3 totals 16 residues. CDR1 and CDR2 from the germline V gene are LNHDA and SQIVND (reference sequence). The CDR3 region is CASSSQASSYNSPLHF. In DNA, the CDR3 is TGTGCCAGTAGTTCCCAGGCGAGCTCCTATAATTCACCCCTCCACTTT.

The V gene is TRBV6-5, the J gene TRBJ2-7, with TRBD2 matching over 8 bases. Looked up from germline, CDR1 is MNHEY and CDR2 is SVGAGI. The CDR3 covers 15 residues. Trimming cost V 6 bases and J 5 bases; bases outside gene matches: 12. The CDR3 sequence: CASRSPGLERNEQYF. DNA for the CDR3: TGTGCCAGCAGATCTCCGGGACTAGAAAGGAACGAGCAGTACTTC.

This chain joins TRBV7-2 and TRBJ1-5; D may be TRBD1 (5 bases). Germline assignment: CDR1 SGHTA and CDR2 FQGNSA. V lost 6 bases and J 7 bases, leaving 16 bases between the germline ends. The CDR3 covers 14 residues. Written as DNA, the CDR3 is TGTGCCAGCAGTCCGGACAATTCAGGGCAGCCCCAGCATTTT. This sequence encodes CASSPDNSGQPQHF.

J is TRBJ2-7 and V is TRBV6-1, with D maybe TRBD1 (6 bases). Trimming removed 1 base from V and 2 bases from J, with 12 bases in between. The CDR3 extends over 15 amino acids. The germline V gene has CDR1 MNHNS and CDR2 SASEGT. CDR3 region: CASSEDQGRPYEQYF. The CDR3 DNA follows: TGTGCCAGCAGTGAAGACCAGGGGCGTCCCTACGAGCAGTACTTC.

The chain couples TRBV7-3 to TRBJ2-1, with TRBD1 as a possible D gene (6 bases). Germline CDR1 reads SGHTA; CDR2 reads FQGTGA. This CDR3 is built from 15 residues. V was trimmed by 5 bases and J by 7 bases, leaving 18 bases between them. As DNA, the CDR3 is TGTGCCAGCAGCCCCCTTCTGGGGGCCGAGAATGAGCAGTTCTTC. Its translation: CASSPLLGAENEQFF.

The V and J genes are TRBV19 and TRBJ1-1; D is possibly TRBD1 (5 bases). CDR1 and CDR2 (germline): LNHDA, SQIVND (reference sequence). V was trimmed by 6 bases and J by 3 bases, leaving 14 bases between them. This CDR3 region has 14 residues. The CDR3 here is CASSRGWGDTEAFF. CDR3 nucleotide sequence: TGTGCCAGTAGCCGCGGCTGGGGGGACACTGAAGCTTTCTTT.

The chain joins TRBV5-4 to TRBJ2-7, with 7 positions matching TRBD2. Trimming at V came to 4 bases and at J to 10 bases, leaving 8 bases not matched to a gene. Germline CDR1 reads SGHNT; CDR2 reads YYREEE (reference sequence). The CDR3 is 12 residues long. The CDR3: CASSREGRPQYF. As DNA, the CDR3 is TGTGCCAGCAGCAGGGAGGGGAGACCACAGTACTTC.

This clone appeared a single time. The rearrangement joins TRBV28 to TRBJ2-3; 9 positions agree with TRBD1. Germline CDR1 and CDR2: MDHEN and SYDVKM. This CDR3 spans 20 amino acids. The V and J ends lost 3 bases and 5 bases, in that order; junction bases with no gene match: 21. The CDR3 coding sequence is TGTGCCAGCAGTTTGGCGGACAGGGGCCAGCGCCCCAAGTCACGAGATACGCAGTATTTT. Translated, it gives CASSLADRGQRPKSRDTQYF.

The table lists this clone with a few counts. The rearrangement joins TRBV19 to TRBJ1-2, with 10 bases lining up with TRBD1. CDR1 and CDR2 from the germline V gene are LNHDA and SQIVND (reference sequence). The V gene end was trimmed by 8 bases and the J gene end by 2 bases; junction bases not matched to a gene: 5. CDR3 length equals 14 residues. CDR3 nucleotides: TGTGCCAGTCGGGACAGGGGCCCGAACTATGGCTACACCTTC. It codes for CASRDRGPNYGYTF.

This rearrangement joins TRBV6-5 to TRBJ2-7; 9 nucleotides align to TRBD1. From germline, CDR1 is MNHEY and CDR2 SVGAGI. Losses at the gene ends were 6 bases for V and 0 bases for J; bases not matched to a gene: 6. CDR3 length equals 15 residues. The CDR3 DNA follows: TGTGCCAGCAGAGCCGGGACAGGGATCTCCTACGAGCAGTACTTC. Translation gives CASRAGTGISYEQYF.

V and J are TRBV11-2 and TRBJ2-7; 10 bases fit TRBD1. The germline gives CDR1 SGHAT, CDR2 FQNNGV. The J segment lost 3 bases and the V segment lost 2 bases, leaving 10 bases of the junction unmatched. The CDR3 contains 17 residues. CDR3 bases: TGTGCCAGCAGCTTATGGCCACCGGGACAGGGGCACTACGAGCAGTACTTC. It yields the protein CASSLWPPGQGHYEQYF.

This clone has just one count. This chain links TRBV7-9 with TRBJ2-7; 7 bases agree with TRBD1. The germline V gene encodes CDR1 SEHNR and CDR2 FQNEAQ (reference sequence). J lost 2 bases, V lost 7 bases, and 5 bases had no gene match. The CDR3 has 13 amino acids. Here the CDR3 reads CASTPGQAYEQYF. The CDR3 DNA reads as TGTGCCAGCACCCCCGGACAGGCCTACGAGCAGTACTTC.

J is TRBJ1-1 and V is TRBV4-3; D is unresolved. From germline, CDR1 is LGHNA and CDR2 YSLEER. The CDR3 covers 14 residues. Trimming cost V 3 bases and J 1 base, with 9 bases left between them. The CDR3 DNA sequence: TGCGCCAGCAGCCAGGAGACCTCGAACACTGAAGCTTTCTTT. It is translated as CASSQETSNTEAFF.

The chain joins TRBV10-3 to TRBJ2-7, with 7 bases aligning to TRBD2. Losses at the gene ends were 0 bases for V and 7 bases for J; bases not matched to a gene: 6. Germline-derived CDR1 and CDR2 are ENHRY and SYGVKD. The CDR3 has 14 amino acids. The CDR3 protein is CAISESSGTGEQYF. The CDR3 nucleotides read TGTGCCATCAGTGAGTCGAGCGGGACTGGGGAGCAGTACTTC.

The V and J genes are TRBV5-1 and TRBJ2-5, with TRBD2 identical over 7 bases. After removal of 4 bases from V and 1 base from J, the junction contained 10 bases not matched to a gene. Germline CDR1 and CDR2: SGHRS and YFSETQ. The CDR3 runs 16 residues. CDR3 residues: CASSNPSGRLQETQYF. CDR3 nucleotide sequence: TGCGCCAGCAGCAACCCTAGCGGCCGTCTCCAAGAGACCCAGTACTTC.

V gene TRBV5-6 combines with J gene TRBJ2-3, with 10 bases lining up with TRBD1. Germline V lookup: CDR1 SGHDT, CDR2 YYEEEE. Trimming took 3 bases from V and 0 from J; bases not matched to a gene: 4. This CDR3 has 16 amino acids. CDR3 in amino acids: CASSSLGQGSTDTQYF. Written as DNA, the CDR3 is TGTGCCAGCAGCTCTTTGGGACAGGGGAGCACAGATACGCAGTATTTT.